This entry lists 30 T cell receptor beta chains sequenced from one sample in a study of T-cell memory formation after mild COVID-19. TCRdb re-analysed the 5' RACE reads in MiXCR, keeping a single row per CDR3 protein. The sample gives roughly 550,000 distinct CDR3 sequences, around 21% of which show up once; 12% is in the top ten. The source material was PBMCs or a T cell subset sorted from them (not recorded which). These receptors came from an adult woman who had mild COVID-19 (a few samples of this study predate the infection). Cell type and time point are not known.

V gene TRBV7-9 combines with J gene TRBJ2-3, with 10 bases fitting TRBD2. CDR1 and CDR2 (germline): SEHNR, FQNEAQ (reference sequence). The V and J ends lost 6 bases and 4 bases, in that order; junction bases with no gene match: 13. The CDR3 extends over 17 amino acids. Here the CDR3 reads CASRSSKLAGNADTQYF. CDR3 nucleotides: TGTGCCAGCAGGTCTTCAAAACTAGCGGGGAATGCAGATACGCAGTATTTT.

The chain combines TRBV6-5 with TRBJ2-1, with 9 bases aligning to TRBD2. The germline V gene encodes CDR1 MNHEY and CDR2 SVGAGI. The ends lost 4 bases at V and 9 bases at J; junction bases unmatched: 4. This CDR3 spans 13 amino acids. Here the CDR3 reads CASSWRGGGEQFF. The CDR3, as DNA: TGTGCCAGCAGTTGGCGGGGGGGCGGTGAGCAGTTCTTC.

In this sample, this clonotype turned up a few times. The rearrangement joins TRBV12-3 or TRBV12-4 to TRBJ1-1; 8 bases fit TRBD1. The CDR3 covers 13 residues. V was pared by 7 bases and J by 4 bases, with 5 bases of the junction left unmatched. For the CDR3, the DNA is TGTGCCAGCACCGGGACAGGATCCACTGAAGCTTTCTTT. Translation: CASTGTGSTEAFF.

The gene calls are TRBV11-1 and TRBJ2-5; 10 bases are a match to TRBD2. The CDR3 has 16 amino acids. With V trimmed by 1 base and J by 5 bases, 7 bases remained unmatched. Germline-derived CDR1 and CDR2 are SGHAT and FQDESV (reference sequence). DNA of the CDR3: TGTGCCAGCAGCTTAGATTCTAGCGGGAGTCTGGAGACCCAGTACTTC. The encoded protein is CASSLDSSGSLETQYF.

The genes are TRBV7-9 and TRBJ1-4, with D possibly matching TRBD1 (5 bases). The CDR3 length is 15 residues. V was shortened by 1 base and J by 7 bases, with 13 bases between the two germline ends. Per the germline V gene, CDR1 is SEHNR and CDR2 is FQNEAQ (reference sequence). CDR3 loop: CASSLGDSRREKLFF. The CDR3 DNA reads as TGTGCCAGCAGCTTAGGAGACAGCCGGCGTGAAAAACTGTTTTTT.

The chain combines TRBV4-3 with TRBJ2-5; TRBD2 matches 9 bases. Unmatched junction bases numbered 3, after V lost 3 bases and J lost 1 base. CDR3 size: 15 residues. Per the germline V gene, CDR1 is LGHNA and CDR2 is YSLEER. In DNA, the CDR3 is TGCGCCAGCAGCCAGGCGACTAGCGGCCAAGAGACCCAGTACTTC. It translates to CASSQATSGQETQYF.

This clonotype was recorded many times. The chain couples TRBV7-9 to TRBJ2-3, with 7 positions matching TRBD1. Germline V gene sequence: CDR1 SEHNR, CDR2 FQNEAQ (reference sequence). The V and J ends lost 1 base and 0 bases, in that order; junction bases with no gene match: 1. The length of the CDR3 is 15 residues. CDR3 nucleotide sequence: TGTGCCAGCAGCTTAGGGACAGGAAGCACAGATACGCAGTATTTT. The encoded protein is CASSLGTGSTDTQYF.

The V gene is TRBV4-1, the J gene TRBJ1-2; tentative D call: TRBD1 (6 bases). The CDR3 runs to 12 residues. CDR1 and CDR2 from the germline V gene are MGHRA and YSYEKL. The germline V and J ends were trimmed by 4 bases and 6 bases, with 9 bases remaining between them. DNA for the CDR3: TGCGCCAGCAGCCCACAGGGCGATGGCTACACCTTC. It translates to CASSPQGDGYTF.

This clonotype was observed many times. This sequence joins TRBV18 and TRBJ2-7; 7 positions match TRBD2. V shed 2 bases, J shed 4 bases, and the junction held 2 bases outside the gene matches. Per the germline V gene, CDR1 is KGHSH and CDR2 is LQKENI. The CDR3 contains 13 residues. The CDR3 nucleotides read TGTGCCAGCTCACCAGGGGGAGGGTACGAGCAGTACTTC. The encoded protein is CASSPGGGYEQYF.

This CDR3 is CASSPVSSPQYF. Here the CDR3 DNA reads TGTGCCAGCAGCCCCGTCTCGAGCCCTCAGTACTTC. The rearrangement uses TRBV12-3 or TRBV12-4 and TRBJ2-5; D ambiguous. This CDR3 is built from 12 residues. V lost 6 bases and J 11 bases, leaving 16 bases between the germline ends.

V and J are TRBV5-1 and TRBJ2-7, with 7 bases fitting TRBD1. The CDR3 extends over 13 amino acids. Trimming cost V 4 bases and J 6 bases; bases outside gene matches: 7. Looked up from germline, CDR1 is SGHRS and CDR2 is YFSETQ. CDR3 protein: CASSPPRQGEQYF. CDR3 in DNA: TGCGCCAGCAGCCCCCCGAGACAGGGCGAGCAGTACTTC.

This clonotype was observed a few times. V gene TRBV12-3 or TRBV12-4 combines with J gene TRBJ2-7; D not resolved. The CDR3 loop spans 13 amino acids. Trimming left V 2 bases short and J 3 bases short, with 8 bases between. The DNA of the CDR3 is TGTGCCAGCAGTTTAACCCCCCTCTACGAGCAGTACTTC. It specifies CASSLTPLYEQYF.

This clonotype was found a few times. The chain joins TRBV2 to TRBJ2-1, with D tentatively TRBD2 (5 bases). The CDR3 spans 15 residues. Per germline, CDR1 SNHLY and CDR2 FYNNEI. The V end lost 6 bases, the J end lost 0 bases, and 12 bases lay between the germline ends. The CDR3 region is CASRSGGISYNEQFF. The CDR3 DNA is TGTGCCAGCAGAAGCGGAGGAATCTCCTACAATGAGCAGTTCTTC.

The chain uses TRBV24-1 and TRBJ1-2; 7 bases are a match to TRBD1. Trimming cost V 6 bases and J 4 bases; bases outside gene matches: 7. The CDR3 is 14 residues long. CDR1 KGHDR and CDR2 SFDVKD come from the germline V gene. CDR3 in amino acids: CATSKGQTPYGYTF. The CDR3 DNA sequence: TGTGCCACCAGTAAGGGACAGACCCCCTATGGCTACACCTTC.

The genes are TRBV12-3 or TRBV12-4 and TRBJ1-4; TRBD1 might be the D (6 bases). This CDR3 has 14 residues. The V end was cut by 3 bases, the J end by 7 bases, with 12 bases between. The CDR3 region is CASSLTGRSEKLFF. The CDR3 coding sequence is TGTGCCAGCAGTTTGACAGGCCGGAGTGAAAAACTGTTTTTT.

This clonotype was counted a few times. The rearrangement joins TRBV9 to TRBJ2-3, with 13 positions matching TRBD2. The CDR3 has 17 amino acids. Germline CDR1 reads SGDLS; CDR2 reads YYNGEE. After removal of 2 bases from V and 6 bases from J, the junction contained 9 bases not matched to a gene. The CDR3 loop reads CASSVNPGTSGVDTQYF. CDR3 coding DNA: TGTGCCAGCAGCGTGAACCCCGGGACTAGCGGGGTGGATACGCAGTATTTT.

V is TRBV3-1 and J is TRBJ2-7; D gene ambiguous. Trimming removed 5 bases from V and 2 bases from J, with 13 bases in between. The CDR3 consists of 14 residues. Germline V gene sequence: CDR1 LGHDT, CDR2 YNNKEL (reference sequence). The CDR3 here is CASSSRLSPYEQYF. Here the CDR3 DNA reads TGTGCCAGCAGCTCCCGCCTTTCCCCCTACGAGCAGTACTTC.

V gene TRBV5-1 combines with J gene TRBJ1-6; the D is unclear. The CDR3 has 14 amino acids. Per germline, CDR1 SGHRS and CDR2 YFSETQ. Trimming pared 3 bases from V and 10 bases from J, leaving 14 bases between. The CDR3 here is CASSSLVGSSPLHF. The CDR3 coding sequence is TGCGCCAGCAGCTCCCTTGTGGGGTCCTCACCCCTCCACTTT.

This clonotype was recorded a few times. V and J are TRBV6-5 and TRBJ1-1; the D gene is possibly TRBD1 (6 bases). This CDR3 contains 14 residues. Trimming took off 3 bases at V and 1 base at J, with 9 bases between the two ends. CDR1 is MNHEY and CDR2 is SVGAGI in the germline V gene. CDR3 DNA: TGTGCCAGCAGTTATCGCAGGGGGAACACTGAAGCTTTCTTT. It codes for CASSYRRGNTEAFF.

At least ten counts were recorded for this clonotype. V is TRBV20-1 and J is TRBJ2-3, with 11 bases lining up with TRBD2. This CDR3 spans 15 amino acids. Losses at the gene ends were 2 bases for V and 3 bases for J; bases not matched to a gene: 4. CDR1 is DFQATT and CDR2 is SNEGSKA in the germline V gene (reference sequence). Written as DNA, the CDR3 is TGCAGTGCTAGACCCACTAGCGGGAGAACAGATACGCAGTATTTT. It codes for CSARPTSGRTDTQYF.

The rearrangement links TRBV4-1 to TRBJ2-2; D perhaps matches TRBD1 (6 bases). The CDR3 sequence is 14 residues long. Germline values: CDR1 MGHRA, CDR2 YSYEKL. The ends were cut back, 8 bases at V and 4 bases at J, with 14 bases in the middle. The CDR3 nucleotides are TGCGCCAGCGCCGGACAGTTGTCCACCGGGGAGCTGTTTTTT. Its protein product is CASAGQLSTGELFF.

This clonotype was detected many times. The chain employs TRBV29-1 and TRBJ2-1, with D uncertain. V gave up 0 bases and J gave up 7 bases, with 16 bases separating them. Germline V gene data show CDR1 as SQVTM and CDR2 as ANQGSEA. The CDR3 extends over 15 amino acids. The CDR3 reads CSVEDPVGRGNEQFF. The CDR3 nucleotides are TGCAGCGTTGAAGACCCGGTGGGCAGAGGTAATGAGCAGTTCTTC.

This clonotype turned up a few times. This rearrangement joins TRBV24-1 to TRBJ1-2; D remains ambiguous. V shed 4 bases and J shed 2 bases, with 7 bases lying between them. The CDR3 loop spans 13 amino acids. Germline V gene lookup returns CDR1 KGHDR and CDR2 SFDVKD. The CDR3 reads CATSDGGNYGYTF. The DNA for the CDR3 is TGTGCCACCAGTGACGGAGGGAACTATGGCTACACCTTC.

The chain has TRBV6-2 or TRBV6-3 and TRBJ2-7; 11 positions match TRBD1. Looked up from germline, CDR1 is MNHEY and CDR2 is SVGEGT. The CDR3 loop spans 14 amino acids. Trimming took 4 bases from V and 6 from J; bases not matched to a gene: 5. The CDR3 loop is CASSSWTGGFEQYF. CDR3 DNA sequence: TGTGCCAGCAGTTCATGGACAGGGGGCTTCGAGCAGTACTTC.

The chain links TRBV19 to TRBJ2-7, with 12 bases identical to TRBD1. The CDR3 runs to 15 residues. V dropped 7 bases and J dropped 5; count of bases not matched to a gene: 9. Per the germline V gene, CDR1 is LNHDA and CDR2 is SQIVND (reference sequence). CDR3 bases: TGTGCCAGTACTCGTTCCGGGACAGGGGGCCACGAGCAGTACTTC. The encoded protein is CASTRSGTGGHEQYF.

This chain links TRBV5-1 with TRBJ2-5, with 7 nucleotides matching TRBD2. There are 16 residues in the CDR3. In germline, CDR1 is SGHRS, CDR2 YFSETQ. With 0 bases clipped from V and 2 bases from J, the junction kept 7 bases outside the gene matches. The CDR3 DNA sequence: TGCGCCAGCAGCTTGGGGTTGCTAGCGGAGCAAGAGACCCAGTACTTC. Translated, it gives CASSLGLLAEQETQYF.

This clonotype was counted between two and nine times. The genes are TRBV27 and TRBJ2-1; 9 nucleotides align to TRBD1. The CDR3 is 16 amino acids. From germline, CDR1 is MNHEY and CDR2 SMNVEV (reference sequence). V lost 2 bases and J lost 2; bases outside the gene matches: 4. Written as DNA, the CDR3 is TGTGCCAGCAGTTTAACGACAGGGGGAACCTACAATGAGCAGTTCTTC. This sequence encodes CASSLTTGGTYNEQFF.

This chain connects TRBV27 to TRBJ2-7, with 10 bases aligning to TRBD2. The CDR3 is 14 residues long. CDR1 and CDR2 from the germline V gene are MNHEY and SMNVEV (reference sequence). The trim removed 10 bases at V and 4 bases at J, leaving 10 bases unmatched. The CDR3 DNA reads TGTGCCACCCGGGGTACTAGCGGGAAGTACGAGCAGTACTTC. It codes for CATRGTSGKYEQYF.

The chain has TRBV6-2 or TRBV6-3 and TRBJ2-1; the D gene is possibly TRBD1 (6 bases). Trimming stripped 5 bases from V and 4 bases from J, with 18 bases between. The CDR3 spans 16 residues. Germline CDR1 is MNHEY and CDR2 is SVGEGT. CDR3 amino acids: CASSPAEPGAYNEQFF. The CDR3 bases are TGTGCCAGCAGTCCGGCCGAACCAGGGGCTTACAATGAGCAGTTCTTC.

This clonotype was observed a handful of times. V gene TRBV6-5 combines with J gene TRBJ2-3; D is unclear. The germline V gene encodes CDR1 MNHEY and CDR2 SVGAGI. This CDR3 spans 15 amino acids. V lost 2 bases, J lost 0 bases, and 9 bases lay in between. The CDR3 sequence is CASSYAPSSTDTQYF. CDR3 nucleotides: TGTGCCAGCAGTTACGCCCCCTCTAGCACAGATACGCAGTATTTT.